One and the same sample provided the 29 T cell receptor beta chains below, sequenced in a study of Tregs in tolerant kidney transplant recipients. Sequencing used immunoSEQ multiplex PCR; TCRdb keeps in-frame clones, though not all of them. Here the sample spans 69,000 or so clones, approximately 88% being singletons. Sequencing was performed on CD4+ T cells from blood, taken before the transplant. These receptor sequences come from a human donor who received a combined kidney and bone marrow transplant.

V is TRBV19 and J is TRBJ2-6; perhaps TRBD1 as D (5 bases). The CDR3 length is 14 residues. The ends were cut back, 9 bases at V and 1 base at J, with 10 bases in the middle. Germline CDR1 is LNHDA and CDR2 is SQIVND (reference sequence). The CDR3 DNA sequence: TGTGCCAGCGGGCAGGGATCTGGGGCCAACGTCCTGACTTTC. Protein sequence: CASGQGSGANVLTF. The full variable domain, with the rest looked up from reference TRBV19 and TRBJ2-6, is DGGITQSPKYLFRKEGQNVTLSCEQNLNHDAMYWYRQDPGQGLRLIYYSQIVNDFQKGDIAEGYSVSREKKESFPLTVTSAQKNPTAFYLCASGQGSGANVLTFGAGSRLTVL.

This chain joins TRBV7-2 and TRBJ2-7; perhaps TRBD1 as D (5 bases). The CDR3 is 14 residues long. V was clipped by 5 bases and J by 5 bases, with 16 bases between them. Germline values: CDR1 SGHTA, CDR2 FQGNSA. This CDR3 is CASSPPQGPHEQYF. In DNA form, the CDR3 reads TGTGCCAGCAGCCCCCCCCAGGGCCCCCACGAGCAGTACTTC.

The CDR3 loop is CASSGEGPFAEAFF. The CDR3 DNA sequence: TGTGCCAGCAGTGGGGAGGGCCCTTTCGCTGAAGCTTTCTTT. This chain uses TRBV2 with TRBJ1-1; D is unresolved. This CDR3 is built from 14 residues. Per the germline V gene, CDR1 is SNHLY and CDR2 is FYNNEI. V was trimmed by 4 bases and J by 6 bases, leaving 15 bases between them.

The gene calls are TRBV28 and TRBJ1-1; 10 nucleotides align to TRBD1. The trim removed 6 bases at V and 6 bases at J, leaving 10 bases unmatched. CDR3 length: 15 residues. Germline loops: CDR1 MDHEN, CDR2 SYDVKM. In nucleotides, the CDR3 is TGTGCCAGCAGCCCAGCCGGACAGGGGGGGGCTGAAGCTTTCTTT. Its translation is CASSPAGQGGAEAFF.

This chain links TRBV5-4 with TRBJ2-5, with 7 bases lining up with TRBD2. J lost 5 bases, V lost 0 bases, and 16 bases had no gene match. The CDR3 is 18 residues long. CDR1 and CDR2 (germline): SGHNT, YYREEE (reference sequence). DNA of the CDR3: TGTGCCAGCAGCTTGGGTCTAGCGGCGGGTCGTAGTGTCGAGACCCAGTACTTC. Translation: CASSLGLAAGRSVETQYF.

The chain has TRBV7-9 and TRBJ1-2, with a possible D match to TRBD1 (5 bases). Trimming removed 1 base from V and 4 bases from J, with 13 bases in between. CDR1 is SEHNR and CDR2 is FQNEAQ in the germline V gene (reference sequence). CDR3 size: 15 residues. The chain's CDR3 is CASSLDGAFGYGYTF. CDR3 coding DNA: TGTGCCAGCAGCTTAGATGGGGCCTTTGGCTATGGCTACACCTTC.

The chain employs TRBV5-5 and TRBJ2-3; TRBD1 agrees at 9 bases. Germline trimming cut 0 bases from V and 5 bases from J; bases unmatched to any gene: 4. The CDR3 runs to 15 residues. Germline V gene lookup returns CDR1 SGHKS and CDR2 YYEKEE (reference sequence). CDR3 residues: CASSLGTGVGDTQYF. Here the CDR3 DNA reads TGTGCCAGCAGCTTGGGGACAGGGGTAGGAGATACGCAGTATTTT.

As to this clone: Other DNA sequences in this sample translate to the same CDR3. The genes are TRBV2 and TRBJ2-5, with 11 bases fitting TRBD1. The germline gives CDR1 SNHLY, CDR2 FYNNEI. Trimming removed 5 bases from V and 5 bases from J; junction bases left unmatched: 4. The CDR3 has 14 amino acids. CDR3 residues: CASSRDRGSETQYF. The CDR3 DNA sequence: TGTGCCAGCAGTCGGGACAGGGGGTCGGAGACCCAGTACTTC.

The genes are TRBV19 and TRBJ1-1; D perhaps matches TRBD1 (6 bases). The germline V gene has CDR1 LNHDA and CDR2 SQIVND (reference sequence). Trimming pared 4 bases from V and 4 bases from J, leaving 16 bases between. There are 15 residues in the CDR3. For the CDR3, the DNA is TGTGCCAGTAGTACCCCCGGGGGGCATTTCACTGAAGCTTTCTTT. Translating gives CASSTPGGHFTEAFF.

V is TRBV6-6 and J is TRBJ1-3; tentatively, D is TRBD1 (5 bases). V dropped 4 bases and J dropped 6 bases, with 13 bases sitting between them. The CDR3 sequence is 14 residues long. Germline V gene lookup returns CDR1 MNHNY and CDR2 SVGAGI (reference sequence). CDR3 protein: CASSLRGKINTIYF. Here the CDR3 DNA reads TGTGCCAGCAGTTTACGGGGGAAAATAAACACCATATATTTT.

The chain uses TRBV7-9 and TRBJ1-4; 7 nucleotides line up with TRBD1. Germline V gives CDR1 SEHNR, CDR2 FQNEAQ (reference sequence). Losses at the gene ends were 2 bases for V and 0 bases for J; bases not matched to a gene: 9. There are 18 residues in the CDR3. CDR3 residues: CASSLTWTGVATNEKLFF. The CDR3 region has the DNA TGTGCCAGCAGCTTAACGTGGACAGGCGTTGCAACTAATGAAAAACTGTTTTTT.

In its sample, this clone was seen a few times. The CDR3 spells CASSQAPSGITGELFF. CDR3 in DNA: TGTGCCAGCAGCCAAGCCCCTAGCGGGATCACCGGGGAGCTGTTTTTT. The rearrangement links TRBV4-2 to TRBJ2-2; 9 positions agree with TRBD2. J lost 4 bases, V lost 1 base, and 4 bases had no gene match. The CDR3 is 16 amino acids. The germline V gene has CDR1 LGHNA and CDR2 YNFKEQ.

The CDR3 DNA is TGTGCCAGCAGCGTCAGGGGCGAGGAGACCCAGTACTTC. It specifies CASSVRGEETQYF. The chain uses TRBV9 and TRBJ2-5; maybe TRBD1 (6 bases). Trimming removed 2 bases at V and 5 bases at J, with 10 bases between. This CDR3 is built from 13 residues. CDR1 SGDLS and CDR2 YYNGEE come from the germline V gene.

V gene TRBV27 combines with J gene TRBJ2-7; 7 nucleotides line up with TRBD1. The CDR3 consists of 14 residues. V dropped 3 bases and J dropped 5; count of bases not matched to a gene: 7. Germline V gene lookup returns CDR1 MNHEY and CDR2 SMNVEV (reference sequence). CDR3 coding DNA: TGTGCCAGCAGTTTCTCCCGGGACAGAGACGAGCAGTACTTC. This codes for CASSFSRDRDEQYF.

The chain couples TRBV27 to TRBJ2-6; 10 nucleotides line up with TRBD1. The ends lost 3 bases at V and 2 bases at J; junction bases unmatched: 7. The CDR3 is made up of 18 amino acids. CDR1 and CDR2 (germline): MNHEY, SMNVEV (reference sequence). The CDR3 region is CASSFERTGGPGANVLTF. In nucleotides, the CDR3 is TGTGCCAGCAGTTTCGAGAGGACAGGGGGACCTGGGGCCAACGTCCTGACTTTC.

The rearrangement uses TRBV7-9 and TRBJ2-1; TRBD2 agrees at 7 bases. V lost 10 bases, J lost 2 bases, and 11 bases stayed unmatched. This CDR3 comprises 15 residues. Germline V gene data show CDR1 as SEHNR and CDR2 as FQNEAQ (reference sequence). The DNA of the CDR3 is TGTGCCAAGTCCTTCTCGACTAGCCCCTACAATGAGCAGTTCTTC. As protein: CAKSFSTSPYNEQFF.

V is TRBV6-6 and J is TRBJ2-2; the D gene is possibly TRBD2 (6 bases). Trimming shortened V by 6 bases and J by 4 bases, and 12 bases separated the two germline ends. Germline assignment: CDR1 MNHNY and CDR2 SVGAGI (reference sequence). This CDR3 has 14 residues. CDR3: CASRWDGGTGELFF. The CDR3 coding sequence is TGTGCCAGCAGGTGGGACGGGGGCACCGGGGAGCTGTTTTTT.

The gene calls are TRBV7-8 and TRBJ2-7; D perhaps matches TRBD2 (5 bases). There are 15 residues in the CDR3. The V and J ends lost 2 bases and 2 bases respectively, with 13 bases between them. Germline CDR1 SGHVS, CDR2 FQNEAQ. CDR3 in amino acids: CASSLTEGRTYEQYF. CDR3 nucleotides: TGTGCCAGCAGCTTAACAGAGGGTCGCACCTACGAGCAGTACTTC.

DNA for the CDR3: TGCGCCAGCAGCTTACGGACTGGCGAAAAACTGTTTTTT. Translating it yields CASSLRTGEKLFF. The chain combines TRBV4-1 with TRBJ1-4; D call uncertain. V was pared by 5 bases and J by 8 bases, with 12 bases between. CDR1 is MGHRA, CDR2 YSYEKL, per germline. This CDR3 has 13 residues.

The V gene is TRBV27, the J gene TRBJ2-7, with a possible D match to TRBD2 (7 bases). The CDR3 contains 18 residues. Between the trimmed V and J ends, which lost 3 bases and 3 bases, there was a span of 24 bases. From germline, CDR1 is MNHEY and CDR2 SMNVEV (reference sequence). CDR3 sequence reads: CASSFGAGANTILYEQYF. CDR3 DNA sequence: TGTGCCAGCAGTTTCGGTGCGGGGGCAAATACGATTCTCTACGAGCAGTACTTC.

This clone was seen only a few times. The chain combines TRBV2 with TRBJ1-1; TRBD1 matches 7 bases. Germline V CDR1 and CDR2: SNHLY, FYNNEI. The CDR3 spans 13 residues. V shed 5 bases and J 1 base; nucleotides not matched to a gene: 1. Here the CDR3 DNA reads TGTGCCAGCAGTCGGACAGGGAACACTGAAGCTTTCTTT. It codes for CASSRTGNTEAFF.

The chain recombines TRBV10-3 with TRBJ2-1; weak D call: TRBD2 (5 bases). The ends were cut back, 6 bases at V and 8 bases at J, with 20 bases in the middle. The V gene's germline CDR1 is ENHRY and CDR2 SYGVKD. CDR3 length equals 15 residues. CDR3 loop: CAIRRVKASSDEQFF. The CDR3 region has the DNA TGTGCCATCAGGAGGGTGAAGGCCTCATCGGATGAGCAGTTCTTC.

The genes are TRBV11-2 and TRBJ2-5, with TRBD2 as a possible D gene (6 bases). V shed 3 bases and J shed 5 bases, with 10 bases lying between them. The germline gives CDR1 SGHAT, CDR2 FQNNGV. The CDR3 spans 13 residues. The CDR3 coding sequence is TGTGCCAGCAGCTTCCCGGGGAGGGAGACCCAGTACTTC. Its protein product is CASSFPGRETQYF.

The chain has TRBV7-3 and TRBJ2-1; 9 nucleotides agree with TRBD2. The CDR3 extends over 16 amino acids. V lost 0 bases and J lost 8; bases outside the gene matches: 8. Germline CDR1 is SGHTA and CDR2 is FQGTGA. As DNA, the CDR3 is TGTGCCAGCAGCTTAACAGCGGGAGGCCCCACCCATGAGCAGTTCTTC. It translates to CASSLTAGGPTHEQFF.

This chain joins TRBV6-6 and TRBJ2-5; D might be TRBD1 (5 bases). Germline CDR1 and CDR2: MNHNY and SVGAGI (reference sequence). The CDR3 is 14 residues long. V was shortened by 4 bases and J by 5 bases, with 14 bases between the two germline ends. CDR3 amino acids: CASSSIQGWETQYF. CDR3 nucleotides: TGTGCCAGCAGTTCAATCCAGGGTTGGGAGACCCAGTACTTC.

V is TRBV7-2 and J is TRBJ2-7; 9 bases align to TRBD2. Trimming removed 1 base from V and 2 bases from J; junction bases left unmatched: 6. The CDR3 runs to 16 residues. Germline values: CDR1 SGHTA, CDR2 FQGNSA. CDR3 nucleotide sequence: TGTGCCAGCAGCTTAGGGGCGGGAGGGTCCCCCTACGAGCAGTACTTC. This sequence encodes CASSLGAGGSPYEQYF.

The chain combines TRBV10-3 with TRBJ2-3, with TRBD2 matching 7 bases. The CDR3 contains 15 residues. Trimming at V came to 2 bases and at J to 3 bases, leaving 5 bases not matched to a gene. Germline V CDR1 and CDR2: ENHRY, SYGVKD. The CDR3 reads CAISEIAGLTDTQYF. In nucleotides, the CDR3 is TGTGCCATCAGTGAGATAGCGGGCCTGACAGATACGCAGTATTTT.

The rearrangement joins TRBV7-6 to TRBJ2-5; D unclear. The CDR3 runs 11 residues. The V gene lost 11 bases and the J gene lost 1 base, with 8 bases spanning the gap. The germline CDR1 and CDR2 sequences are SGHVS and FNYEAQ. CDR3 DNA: TGTGCCGTACGGAGCCAAGAGACCCAGTACTTC. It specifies CAVRSQETQYF.

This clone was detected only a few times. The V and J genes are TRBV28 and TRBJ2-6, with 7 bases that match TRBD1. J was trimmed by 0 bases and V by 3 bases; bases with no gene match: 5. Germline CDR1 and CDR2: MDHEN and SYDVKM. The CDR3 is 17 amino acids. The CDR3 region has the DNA TGTGCCAGCAGTTTGAGGACAGGATACTCTGGGGCCAACGTCCTGACTTTC. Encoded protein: CASSLRTGYSGANVLTF.